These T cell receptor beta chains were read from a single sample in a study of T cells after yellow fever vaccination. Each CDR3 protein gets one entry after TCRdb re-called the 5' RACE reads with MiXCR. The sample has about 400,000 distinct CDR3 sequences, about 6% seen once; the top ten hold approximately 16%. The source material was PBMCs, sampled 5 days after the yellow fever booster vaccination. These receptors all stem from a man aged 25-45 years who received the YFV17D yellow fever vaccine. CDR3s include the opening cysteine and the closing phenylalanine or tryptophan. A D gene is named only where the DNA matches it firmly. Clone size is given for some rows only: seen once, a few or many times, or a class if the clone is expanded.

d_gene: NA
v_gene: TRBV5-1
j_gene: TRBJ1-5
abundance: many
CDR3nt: TGCGCCAGCAGCCCGGAACCGGGGCCGGGTGTCGCCCAGCATTTT
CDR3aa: CASSPEPGPGVAQHF

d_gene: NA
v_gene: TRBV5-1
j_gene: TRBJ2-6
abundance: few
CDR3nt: TGCGCCAGCAGCTTGGCGACGGGTGAAGGGGCCAACGTCCTGACTTTC
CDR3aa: CASSLATGEGANVLTF

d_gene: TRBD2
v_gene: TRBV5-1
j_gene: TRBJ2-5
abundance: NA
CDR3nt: TGCGCCAGCAGCTACCCCGCCCTAGCGGCTGAAGAGACCCAGTACTTC
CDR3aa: CASSYPALAAEETQYF

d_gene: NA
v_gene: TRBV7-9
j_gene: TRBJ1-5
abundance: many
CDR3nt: TGTGCCAGCAGCTTAGGTGTAGAAGCCAATCAGCCCCAGCATTTT
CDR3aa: CASSLGVEANQPQHF

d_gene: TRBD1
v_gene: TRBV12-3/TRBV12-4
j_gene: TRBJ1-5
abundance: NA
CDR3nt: TGTGCCAGCAGTGTCCGACAGGGTGGAAATCAGCCCCAGCATTTT
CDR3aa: CASSVRQGGNQPQHF

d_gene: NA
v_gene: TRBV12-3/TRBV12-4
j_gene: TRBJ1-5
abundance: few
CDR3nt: TGTGCCAGCACCCAATCCCTGGGGCAAGCCCAGCATTTT
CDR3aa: CASTQSLGQAQHF

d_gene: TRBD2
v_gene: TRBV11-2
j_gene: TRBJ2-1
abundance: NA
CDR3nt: TGTGCCAGCAGCTTAGGGGGCGGGAGATGGAATGAGCAGTTCTTC
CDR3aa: CASSLGGGRWNEQFF

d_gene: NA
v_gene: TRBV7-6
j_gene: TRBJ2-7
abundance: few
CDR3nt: TGTGCCAGCAGCTTAGAGGTCGAACCAAAAGAGCAGTACTTC
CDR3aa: CASSLEVEPKEQYF

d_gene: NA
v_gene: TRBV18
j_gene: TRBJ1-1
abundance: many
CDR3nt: TGTGCCAGCTCACCTCAGGGGTGGACTGAAGCTTTCTTT
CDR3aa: CASSPQGWTEAFF

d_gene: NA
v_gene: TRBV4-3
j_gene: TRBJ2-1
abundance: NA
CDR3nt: TGCGCCAGCAGCCAAGATAGCGGAAGAGGAAATGAGCAGTTCTTC
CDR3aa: CASSQDSGRGNEQFF

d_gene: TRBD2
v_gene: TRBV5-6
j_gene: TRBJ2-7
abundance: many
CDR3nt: TGTGCCAGCAGCTTGGCCCTAGCGGGAATGGGCTACGAGCAGTACTTC
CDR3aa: CASSLALAGMGYEQYF

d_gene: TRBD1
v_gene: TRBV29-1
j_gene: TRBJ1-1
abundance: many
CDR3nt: TGCAGCGGTGGGACAGTCCTCGGCGGCACTGAAGCTTTCTTT
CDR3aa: CSGGTVLGGTEAFF

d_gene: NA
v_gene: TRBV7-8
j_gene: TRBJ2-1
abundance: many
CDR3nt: TGTGCCAGCAGCTTAGTCGGGATGGCGTACAATGAGCAGTTCTTC
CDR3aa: CASSLVGMAYNEQFF

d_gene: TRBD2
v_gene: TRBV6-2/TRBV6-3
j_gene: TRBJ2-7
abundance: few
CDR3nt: TGTGCCAGCACCTCTCGAGCTAGCGGGACCTACGAGCAGTACTTC
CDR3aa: CASTSRASGTYEQYF

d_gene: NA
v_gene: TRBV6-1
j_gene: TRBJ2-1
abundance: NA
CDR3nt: TGTGCCAGCAGTGAAGCGGCCGTGCCGTGGGCCTTTAGGGACAATGAGCAGTTCTTC
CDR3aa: CASSEAAVPWAFRDNEQFF

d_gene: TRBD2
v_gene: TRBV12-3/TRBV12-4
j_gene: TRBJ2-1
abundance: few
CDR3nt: TGTGCCAGCACCACTCCGGGACTAGCGTGGCAGTTCTTC
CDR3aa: CASTTPGLAWQFF

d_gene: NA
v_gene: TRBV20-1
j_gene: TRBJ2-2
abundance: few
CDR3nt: TGCAGTGCTAGAGGGGGCGCGGTCGGGGAGCTGTTTTTT
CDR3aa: CSARGGAVGELFF

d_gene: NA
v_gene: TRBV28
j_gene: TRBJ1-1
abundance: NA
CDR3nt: TGTGCCAGCAGTCCCGGTGGGGCAGTAAGTGCTTTCTTT
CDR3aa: CASSPGGAVSAFF

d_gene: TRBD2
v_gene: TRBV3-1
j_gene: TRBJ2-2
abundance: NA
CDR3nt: TGTGCCAGCAGCCCCCCTAGCGGGAGTGGCGCCGGGGAGCTGTTTTTT
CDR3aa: CASSPPSGSGAGELFF

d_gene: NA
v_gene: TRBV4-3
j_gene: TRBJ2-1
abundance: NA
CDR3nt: TGCGCCAGCAGCCAAGGACAAATCAATGAGCAGTTCTTC
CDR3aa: CASSQGQINEQFF

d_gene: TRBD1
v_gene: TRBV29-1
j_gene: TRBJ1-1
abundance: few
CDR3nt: TGCAGCGTTTTAGGACAGGGGGCTGAAGCTTTCTTT
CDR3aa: CSVLGQGAEAFF

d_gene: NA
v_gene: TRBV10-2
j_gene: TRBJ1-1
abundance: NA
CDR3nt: TGCGCCAGCAGCAGCGACAGGATCAGGAACACTGAAGCTTTCTTT
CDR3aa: CASSSDRIRNTEAFF

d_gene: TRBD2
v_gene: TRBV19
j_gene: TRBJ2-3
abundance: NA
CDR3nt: TGTGCCAGTAGTATCGGCGCGGGGGGAGATACGCAGTATTTT
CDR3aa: CASSIGAGGDTQYF

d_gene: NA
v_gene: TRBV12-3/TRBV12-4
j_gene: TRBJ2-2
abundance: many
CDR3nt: TGTGCCAGCAGTTTCTTCTCGGCCGGGGAGCTGTTTTTT
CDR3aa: CASSFFSAGELFF

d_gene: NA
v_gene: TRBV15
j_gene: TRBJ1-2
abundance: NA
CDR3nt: TGTGCCACCAGCGACAGATATGGCTACACCTTC
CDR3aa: CATSDRYGYTF

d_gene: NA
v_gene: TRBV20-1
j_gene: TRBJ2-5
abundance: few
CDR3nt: TGCAGTGCTAGAGGACTAACCCAAGAGACCCAGTACTTC
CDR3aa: CSARGLTQETQYF

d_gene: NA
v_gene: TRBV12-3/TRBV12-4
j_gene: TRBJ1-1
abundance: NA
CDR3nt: TGTGCCAGCAGGACGAGTGGGAGGCTTATACGCACTGAAGCTTTCTTT
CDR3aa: CASRTSGRLIRTEAFF

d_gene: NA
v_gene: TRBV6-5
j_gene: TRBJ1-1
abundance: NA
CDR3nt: TGTGCCAGCAGTTACTCAGATAAAGCTTTCTTT
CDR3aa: CASSYSDKAFF

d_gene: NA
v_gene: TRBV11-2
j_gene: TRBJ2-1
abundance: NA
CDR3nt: TGTGCCAGCAGCCCCTTGTGGAGTCACAATGAGCAGTTCTTC
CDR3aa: CASSPLWSHNEQFF

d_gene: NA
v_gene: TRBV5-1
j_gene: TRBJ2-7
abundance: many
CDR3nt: TGCGCCAGCAGCAAGGAGGGAGGATTCTACGAGCAGTACTTC
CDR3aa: CASSKEGGFYEQYF

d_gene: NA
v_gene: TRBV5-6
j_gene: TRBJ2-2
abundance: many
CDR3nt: TGTGCCAGCAGCTTGGTGTCAGCCAGTTACACCGGGGAGCTGTTTTTT
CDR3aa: CASSLVSASYTGELFF

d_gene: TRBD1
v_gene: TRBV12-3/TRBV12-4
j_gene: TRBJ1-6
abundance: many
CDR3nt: TGTGCCAGCAGCTCCGGGACAGGGGTTCGTTCACCCCTCCACTTT
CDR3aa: CASSSGTGVRSPLHF

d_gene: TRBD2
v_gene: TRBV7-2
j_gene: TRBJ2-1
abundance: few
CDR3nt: TGTGCCAGCAAGGCGGGAGGACTGAGTGAGCAGTTCTTC
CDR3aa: CASKAGGLSEQFF

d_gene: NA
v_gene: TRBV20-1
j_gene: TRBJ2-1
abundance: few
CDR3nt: TGCAGTGCTAGTGACGGAGGCAGCTCCTACAATGAGCAGTTCTTC
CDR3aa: CSASDGGSSYNEQFF

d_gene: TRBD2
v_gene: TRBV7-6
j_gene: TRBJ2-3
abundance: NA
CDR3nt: TGTGCCAGCAGCCCCGGGCTAGCGGGAGATACGCAGTATTTT
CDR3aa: CASSPGLAGDTQYF

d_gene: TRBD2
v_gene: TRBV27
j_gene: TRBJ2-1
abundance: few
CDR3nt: TGTGCCAGCAGTACAAGACTAGCGGGAGGAGCCAATGAGCAGTTCTTC
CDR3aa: CASSTRLAGGANEQFF

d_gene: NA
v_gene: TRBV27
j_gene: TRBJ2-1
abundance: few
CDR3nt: TGTGCCAGCAGTTCGGACGAGAGGGGTAATGAGCAGTTCTTC
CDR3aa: CASSSDERGNEQFF